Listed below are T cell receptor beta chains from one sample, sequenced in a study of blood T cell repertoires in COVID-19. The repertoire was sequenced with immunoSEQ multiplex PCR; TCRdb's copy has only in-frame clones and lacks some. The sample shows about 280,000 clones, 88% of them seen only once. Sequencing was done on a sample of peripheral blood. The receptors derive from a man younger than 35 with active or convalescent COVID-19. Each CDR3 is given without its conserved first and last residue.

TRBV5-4,ASSRRLAGASTDTQY
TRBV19,ASSWGQGVRSGANVLT
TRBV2,ASSAQGADFNSPLH
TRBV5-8,ASSLSGTVDSGANVLT
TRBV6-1,ASSEVIGDSRTDTQY
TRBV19,ASSLRTALRGNTIY
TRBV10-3,AISDGRGYSPLH
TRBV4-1,ASSQGGWDYGYT
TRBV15,ATSRDEVVGGGYT
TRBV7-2,ASSFDRGPYEQY
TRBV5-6,ASSFSSSGDTQY
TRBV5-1,ASSSSGTGTDTQY
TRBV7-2,ASSLAQGWNEQF
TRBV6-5,ASTEREVITDTQY